Following are 27 T cell receptor beta chains from one sample sequenced in a study of cytomegalovirus exposure and HLA in healthy donors. PCR used 60 Vbeta primers and 13 Jbeta primers. TCRdb keeps only in-frame clones here, not all; method: immunoSEQ multiplex PCR. The sample lists fewer than 200,000 clones, 80% to 90% occurring once. What was sequenced was PBMCs. The source of these receptors is a woman aged 18 to 35 in good health and CMV-seronegative.

The chain uses TRBV29-1 and TRBJ1-2; 10 nucleotides agree with TRBD1. CDR1 is SQVTM, CDR2 ANQGSEA, per germline. Trimming took 3 bases from V and 13 from J; bases not matched to a gene: 11. The CDR3 length is 13 residues. The chain's CDR3 is CSVDDLGQGLATF. In DNA form, the CDR3 reads TGCAGCGTTGATGATCTGGGACAGGGGCTGGCCACCTTC.

The genes are TRBV28 and TRBJ2-1, with a possible D match to TRBD2 (5 bases). V was pared by 1 base and J by 0 bases, with 7 bases between. There are 15 residues in the CDR3. The germline V gene has CDR1 MDHEN and CDR2 SYDVKM. The CDR3 DNA is TGTGCCAGCAGTTTATCGGGGAGCTCCTACAATGAGCAGTTCTTC. Translating it yields CASSLSGSSYNEQFF.

This clone appeared many times. This sequence joins TRBV6-4 and TRBJ2-3, with D possibly matching TRBD2 (6 bases). The CDR3 sequence is 13 residues long. Between the trimmed V and J ends, which lost 5 bases and 0 bases, there was a span of 6 bases. Germline lookup yields CDR1 MRHNA and CDR2 SNTAGT. The CDR3 coding sequence is TGTGCCAGCAGTAGCGGGAGCACAGATACGCAGTATTTT. The encoded protein is CASSSGSTDTQYF.

The V call is TRBV7-9, the J call TRBJ2-3, with 11 bases that match TRBD2. J gave up 4 bases and V 5 bases, and 14 bases lay outside the gene matches. This CDR3 region has 18 residues. CDR1 is SEHNR, CDR2 FQNEAQ, per germline (reference sequence). The CDR3, as DNA: TGTGCCAGCAGCCTCGACCTGACTAGCGGGATTGGGGCAGATACGCAGTATTTT. Translating gives CASSLDLTSGIGADTQYF.

The V and J genes are TRBV6-4 and TRBJ2-6; D is unclear. This CDR3 has 14 amino acids. The V gene lost 2 bases and the J gene lost 4 bases, with 6 bases spanning the gap. Germline CDR1 and CDR2: MRHNA and SNTAGT. The CDR3 DNA follows: TGTGCCAGCAGTGACGGCCCCGGGGCCAACGTCCTGACTTTC. It is translated as CASSDGPGANVLTF.

The chain is built from TRBV28 and TRBJ2-7; D call uncertain. V lost 5 bases, J lost 2 bases, and 13 bases lay in between. The CDR3 totals 14 residues. CDR1 is MDHEN, CDR2 SYDVKM, per germline. The chain's CDR3 is CASSPQSPTYEQYF. In DNA, the CDR3 is TGTGCCAGCAGTCCCCAAAGCCCTACCTACGAGCAGTACTTC.

This clone occurred once. Written as DNA, the CDR3 is TGTGCCAGCACCGATAAATTAGTAACCGGGGAGCTGTTTTTT. Amino acid sequence: CASTDKLVTGELFF. This chain links TRBV28 with TRBJ2-2; D remains unclear. V was pared by 7 bases and J by 5 bases, with 14 bases between. The CDR3 runs to 14 residues. CDR1 and CDR2 from the germline V gene are MDHEN and SYDVKM.

This chain joins TRBV6-1 and TRBJ2-6; no reliable D call. V was pared by 5 bases and J by 2 bases, with 4 bases between. Germline V gives CDR1 MNHNS, CDR2 SASEGT. The CDR3 has 13 amino acids. CDR3 coding DNA: TGTGCCAGCAGTCAAACTGGGGCCAACGTCCTGACTTTC. It is translated as CASSQTGANVLTF.

This chain links TRBV6-6 with TRBJ1-2; maybe TRBD1 (6 bases). V was cut by 2 bases and J by 6 bases, with 10 bases left in between. The CDR3 is 13 amino acids. Per the germline V gene, CDR1 is MNHNY and CDR2 is SVGAGI (reference sequence). CDR3 in DNA: TGTGCCAGCAGTTACGGGGGCGTAAATGGCTACACCTTC. Residues: CASSYGGVNGYTF.

This clone was recorded once. The chain links TRBV28 to TRBJ2-3; TRBD1 matches at 9 bases. V trimming: 3 bases; J trimming: 8 bases; junction bases outside the gene matches: 9. The germline V gene encodes CDR1 MDHEN and CDR2 SYDVKM. CDR3 length: 15 residues. The CDR3 nucleotides read TGTGCCAGCAGTTTGACCGGGACAGGGTTTGGTACGCAGTATTTT. This gives the protein CASSLTGTGFGTQYF.

The chain couples TRBV7-2 to TRBJ2-7; D might be TRBD2 (5 bases). V lost 5 bases and J 4 bases, leaving 12 bases between the germline ends. CDR3 length equals 13 residues. Germline V gene sequence: CDR1 SGHTA, CDR2 FQGNSA. The CDR3: CASSQNPGYEQYF. For the CDR3, the DNA is TGTGCCAGCAGCCAAAACCCGGGGTACGAGCAGTACTTC.

The chain couples TRBV2 to TRBJ1-5; 8 bases fit TRBD1. The junction had 1 base not matched to a gene; V was cut back by 4 bases and J by 5 bases. Germline CDR1 and CDR2: SNHLY and FYNNEI. The CDR3 is 13 amino acids. CDR3 region: CASSVGQDQPQHF. CDR3 nucleotides: TGTGCCAGCAGTGTGGGACAGGATCAGCCCCAGCATTTT.

The chain uses TRBV29-1 and TRBJ1-1; D unclear. The V end was cut by 6 bases, the J end by 5 bases, with 10 bases between. The length of the CDR3 is 11 residues. The germline gives CDR1 SQVTM, CDR2 ANQGSEA. This CDR3 reads CSVWAGTEAFF. Here the CDR3 DNA reads TGCAGCGTGTGGGCGGGGACTGAAGCTTTCTTT. Supplemented by reference TRBV29-1 and TRBJ1-1, the full variable domain reads SAVISQKPSRDICQRGTSLTIQCQVDSQVTMMFWYRQQPGQSLTLIATANQGSEATYESGFVIDKFPISRPNLTFSTLTVSNMSPEDSSIYLCSVWAGTEAFFGQGTRLTVV.

The V call is TRBV2, the J call TRBJ2-7; 10 bases align to TRBD2. The J segment lost 3 bases and the V segment lost 2 bases, leaving 7 bases of the junction unmatched. The germline gives CDR1 SNHLY, CDR2 FYNNEI. This CDR3 contains 16 residues. The DNA of the CDR3 is TGTGCCAGCAGTGAATCCCTAGCGGGAGTTTTCTACGAGCAGTACTTC. This gives the protein CASSESLAGVFYEQYF.

The chain combines TRBV5-1 with TRBJ2-3, with TRBD2 identical over 7 bases. Looked up from germline, CDR1 is SGHRS and CDR2 is YFSETQ. This CDR3 region has 15 residues. The junction had 9 bases not matched to a gene; V was cut back by 6 bases and J by 2 bases. CDR3 region: CASKMVAGDTDTQYF. The CDR3 coding sequence is TGCGCCAGCAAAATGGTAGCGGGTGACACAGATACGCAGTATTTT.

This rearrangement joins TRBV5-1 to TRBJ1-2, with D possibly matching TRBD1 (5 bases). Trimming left V 0 bases short and J 6 bases short, with 12 bases between. CDR1 SGHRS and CDR2 YFSETQ come from the germline V gene. The CDR3 extends over 14 amino acids. The CDR3 DNA reads as TGCGCCAGCAGCTTGGAGGGGCAGGATCATGGCTACACCTTC. It encodes CASSLEGQDHGYTF.

The gene calls are TRBV7-9 and TRBJ2-7, with D maybe TRBD1 (6 bases). The germline V gene encodes CDR1 SEHNR and CDR2 FQNEAQ (reference sequence). The CDR3 extends over 14 amino acids. The V gene lost 2 bases and the J gene lost 7 bases, with 15 bases spanning the gap. For the CDR3, the DNA is TGTGCCAGCAGCTTAAGGGCCGACAGGAAAGAGCAGTACTTC. Amino acids: CASSLRADRKEQYF.

The chain combines TRBV5-5 with TRBJ2-7; D is undetermined. The CDR3 has 12 amino acids. Looked up from germline, CDR1 is SGHKS and CDR2 is YYEKEE (reference sequence). V lost 2 bases and J lost 8, with 11 bases in between. In DNA, the CDR3 is TGTGCCAGCAGCTTCCCCTATCTCCAGCAGTACTTC. It is translated as CASSFPYLQQYF.

The chain joins TRBV29-1 to TRBJ2-5, with 13 bases aligning to TRBD2. This CDR3 contains 14 residues. J gave up 4 bases and V 7 bases, and 6 bases lay outside the gene matches. Germline loops: CDR1 SQVTM, CDR2 ANQGSEA. CDR3 amino acids: CSARLAGGGETQYF. In DNA form, the CDR3 reads TGCAGCGCCCGACTAGCGGGAGGTGGAGAGACCCAGTACTTC.

The chain uses TRBV7-2 and TRBJ2-7; 9 bases agree with TRBD2. Per the germline V gene, CDR1 is SGHTA and CDR2 is FQGNSA. The CDR3 totals 14 residues. Trimming at V came to 5 bases and at J to 9 bases, leaving 11 bases not matched to a gene. The CDR3 spells CASSPMAGGTGQYF. The CDR3 bases are TGTGCCAGCAGCCCCATGGCGGGGGGGACGGGGCAGTACTTC.

To note about this clone: Compared with germline, one end of the junction differs, possibly owing to a read error. The chain uses TRBV7-9 and TRBJ1-2; a possible D gene is TRBD1 (5 bases). This CDR3 region has 12 residues. Germline V gives CDR1 SEHNR, CDR2 FQNEAQ (reference sequence). CDR3: CSSSFSGYGYTF. The CDR3 region has the DNA TGTTCCAGCAGCTTTTCAGGGTATGGCTACACCTTC.

V and J are TRBV18 and TRBJ1-1, with 8 nucleotides matching TRBD1. After removal of 6 bases from V and 0 bases from J, the junction contained 9 bases not matched to a gene. There are 16 residues in the CDR3. The V gene's germline CDR1 is KGHSH and CDR2 LQKENI. The CDR3 loop is CASSLGQGWVNTEAFF. DNA of the CDR3: TGTGCCAGCTCCCTAGGACAGGGATGGGTGAACACTGAAGCTTTCTTT.

The chain employs TRBV19 and TRBJ1-5; 7 bases line up with TRBD1. The germline gives CDR1 LNHDA, CDR2 SQIVND (reference sequence). Trimming at V came to 3 bases and at J to 0 bases, leaving 8 bases not matched to a gene. The CDR3 runs 17 residues. The CDR3 loop is CASSIFKGQNSNQPQHF. CDR3 DNA sequence: TGTGCCAGTAGTATCTTCAAGGGACAGAATAGCAATCAGCCCCAGCATTTT.

This rearrangement joins TRBV7-9 to TRBJ1-2; 7 nucleotides line up with TRBD1. V lost 5 bases and J lost 5; bases outside the gene matches: 11. CDR1 is SEHNR and CDR2 is FQNEAQ in the germline V gene (reference sequence). CDR3 length: 15 amino acids. The CDR3 DNA reads as TGTGCCAGCAGCCCAGGGGACAGTTCCTTGTATGGCTACACCTTC. It codes for CASSPGDSSLYGYTF.

The genes are TRBV5-4 and TRBJ1-2; the D is unclear. Germline CDR1 reads SGHNT; CDR2 reads YYREEE (reference sequence). This CDR3 comprises 14 residues. V was trimmed by 0 bases and J by 1 base, leaving 7 bases between them. The DNA of the CDR3 is TGTGCCAGCAGCTTGGACTCCCTTAACTATGGCTACACCTTC. As protein: CASSLDSLNYGYTF.

The chain combines TRBV4-3 with TRBJ1-2; possible D gene TRBD1, 5 bases. This CDR3 region has 21 residues. Deletions cut 4 bases from V and 0 bases from J, with 30 bases between. Germline CDR1 and CDR2: LGHNA and YSLEER. The CDR3: CASSLTLGADPPSNSNYGYTF. In DNA form, the CDR3 reads TGCGCCAGCAGCCTCACCTTAGGGGCCGATCCACCTTCTAATTCTAACTATGGCTACACCTTC.

CDR3 nucleotides: TGCGCCAGCAGCCAAGTCTACGGAGTAGAGTTCCATGAGCAGTTCTTC. Translated: CASSQVYGVEFHEQFF. The chain uses TRBV4-3 and TRBJ2-1; D remains ambiguous. CDR1 and CDR2 (germline): LGHNA, YSLEER. V lost 1 base and J lost 8, with 18 bases in between. This CDR3 spans 16 amino acids.